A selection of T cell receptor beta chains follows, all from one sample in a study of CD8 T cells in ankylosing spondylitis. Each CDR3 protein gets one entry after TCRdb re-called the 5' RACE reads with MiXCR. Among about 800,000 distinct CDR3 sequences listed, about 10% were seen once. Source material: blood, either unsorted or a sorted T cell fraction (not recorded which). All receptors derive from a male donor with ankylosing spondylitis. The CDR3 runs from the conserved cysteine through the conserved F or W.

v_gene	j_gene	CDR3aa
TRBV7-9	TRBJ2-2	CASSFGHRKNTGELFF
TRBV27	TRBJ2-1	CASSLNSPFYNEQFF
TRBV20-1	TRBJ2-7	CSASLRPRGEQYF
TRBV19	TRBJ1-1	CATIGTGNTEAFF
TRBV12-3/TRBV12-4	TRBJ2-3	CASRKTSGATDTQYF
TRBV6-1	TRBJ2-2	CASSEMTVTGELFF
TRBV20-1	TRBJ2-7	CSASLIGTGYDEQYF
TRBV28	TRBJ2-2	CASSLGDRYTGELFF
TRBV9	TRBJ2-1	CASSAGLAGIQNYNEQFF
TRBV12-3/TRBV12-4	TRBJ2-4	CASSSLDTNIQYF
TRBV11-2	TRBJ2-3	CASSFYGFTDTQYF
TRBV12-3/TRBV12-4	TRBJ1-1	CASTLLGKTEAFF
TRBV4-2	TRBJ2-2	CASSQDTGKGDTGELFF
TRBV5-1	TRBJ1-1	CATRQGTEAFF
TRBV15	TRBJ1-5	CATSRDQTAGNQPQHF
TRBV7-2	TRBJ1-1	CASSLQGAGAFF
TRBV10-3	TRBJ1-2	CAISEGQSAFYGYTF
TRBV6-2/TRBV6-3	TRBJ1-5	CASSENRIVSVWSNQPQHF
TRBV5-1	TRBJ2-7	CASSLAGTKTYEQYF
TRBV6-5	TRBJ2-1	CASSYLASGEQFF
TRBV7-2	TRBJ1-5	CASTLLGQPQHF
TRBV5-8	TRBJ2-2	CASSLDPGGTGELFF
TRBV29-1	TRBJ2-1	CSGSRAVTYNEQFF
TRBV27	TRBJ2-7	CASSLRGGPYEQYF
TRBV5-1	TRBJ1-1	CASSVGQSNTEAFF
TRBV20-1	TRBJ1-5	CSAVKGGEGEPQHF
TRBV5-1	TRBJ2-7	CASSLGTSGAVPYEQYF
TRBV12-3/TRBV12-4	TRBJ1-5	CASSLDRTGRNNQPQHF